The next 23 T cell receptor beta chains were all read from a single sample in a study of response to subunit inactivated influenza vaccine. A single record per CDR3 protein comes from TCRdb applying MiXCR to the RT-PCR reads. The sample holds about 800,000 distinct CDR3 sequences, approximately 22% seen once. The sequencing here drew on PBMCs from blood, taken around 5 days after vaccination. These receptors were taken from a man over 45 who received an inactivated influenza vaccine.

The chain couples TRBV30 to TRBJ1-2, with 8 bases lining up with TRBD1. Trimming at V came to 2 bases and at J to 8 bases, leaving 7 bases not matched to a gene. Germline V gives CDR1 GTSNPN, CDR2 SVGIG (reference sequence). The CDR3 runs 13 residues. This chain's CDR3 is CAWSSTGGRGYTF. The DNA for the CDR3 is TGTGCCTGGAGTTCTACAGGGGGGAGAGGCTACACCTTC.

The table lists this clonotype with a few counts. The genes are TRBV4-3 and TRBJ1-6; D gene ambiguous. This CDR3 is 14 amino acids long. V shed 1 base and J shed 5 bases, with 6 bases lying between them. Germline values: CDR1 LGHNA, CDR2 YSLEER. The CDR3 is CASSQAQNNSPLHF. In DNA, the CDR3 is TGCGCCAGCAGCCAAGCCCAGAATAATTCACCCCTCCACTTT.

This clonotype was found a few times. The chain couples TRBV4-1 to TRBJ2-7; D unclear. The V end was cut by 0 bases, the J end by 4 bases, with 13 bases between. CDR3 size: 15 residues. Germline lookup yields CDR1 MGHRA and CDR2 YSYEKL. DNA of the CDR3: TGCGCCAGCAGCCAAGATACTTATAAGGCGTACGAGCAGTACTTC. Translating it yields CASSQDTYKAYEQYF.

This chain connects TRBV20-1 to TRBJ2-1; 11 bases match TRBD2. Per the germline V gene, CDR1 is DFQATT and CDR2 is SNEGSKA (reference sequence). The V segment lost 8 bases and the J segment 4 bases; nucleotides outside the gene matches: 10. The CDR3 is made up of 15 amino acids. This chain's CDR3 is CSTLLTSGVYNEQFF. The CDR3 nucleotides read TGCAGTACCCTATTGACTAGCGGGGTTTACAATGAGCAGTTCTTC.

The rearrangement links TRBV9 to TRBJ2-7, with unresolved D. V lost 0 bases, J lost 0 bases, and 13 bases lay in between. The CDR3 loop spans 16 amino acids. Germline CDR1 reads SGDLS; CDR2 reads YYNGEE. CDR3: CASSVESRPSSYEQYF. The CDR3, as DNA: TGTGCCAGCAGCGTAGAGTCCCGCCCGAGCTCCTACGAGCAGTACTTC.

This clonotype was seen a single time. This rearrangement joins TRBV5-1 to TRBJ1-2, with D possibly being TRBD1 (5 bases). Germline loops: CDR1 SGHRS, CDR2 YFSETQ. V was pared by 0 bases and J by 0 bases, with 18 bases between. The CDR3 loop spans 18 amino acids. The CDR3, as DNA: TGCGCCAGCAGCTTGGCCGGGGGTAATCTGTTGGCTAACTATGGCTACACCTTC. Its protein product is CASSLAGGNLLANYGYTF.

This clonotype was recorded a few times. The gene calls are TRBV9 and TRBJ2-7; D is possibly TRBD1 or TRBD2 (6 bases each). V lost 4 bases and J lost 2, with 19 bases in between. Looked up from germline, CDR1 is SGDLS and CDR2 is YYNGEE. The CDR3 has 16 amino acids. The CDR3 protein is CASSPASGAETYEQYF. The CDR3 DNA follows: TGTGCCAGCAGCCCCGCTTCGGGGGCCGAGACCTACGAGCAGTACTTC. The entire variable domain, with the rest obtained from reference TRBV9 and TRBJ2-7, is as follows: DSGVTQTPKHLITATGQRVTLRCSPRSGDLSVYWYQQSLDQGLQFLIQYYNGEERAKGNILERFSAQQFPDLHSELNLSSLELGDSALYFCASSPASGAETYEQYFGPGTRLTVT.

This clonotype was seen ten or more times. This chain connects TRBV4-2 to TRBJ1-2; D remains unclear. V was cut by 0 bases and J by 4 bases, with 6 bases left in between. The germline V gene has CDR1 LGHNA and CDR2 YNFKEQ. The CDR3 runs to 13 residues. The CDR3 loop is CASSQDGRYGYTF. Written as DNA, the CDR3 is TGTGCCAGCAGCCAAGATGGGCGCTATGGCTACACCTTC.

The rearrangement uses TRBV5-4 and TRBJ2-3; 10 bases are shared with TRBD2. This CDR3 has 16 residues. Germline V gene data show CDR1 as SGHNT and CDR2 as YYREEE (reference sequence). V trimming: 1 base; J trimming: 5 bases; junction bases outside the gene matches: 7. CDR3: CASSLPRRLAGDTQYF. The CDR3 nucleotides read TGTGCCAGCAGCTTGCCCCGCCGACTAGCGGGAGATACGCAGTATTTT. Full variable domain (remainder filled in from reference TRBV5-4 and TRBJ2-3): ETGVTQSPTHLIKTRGQQVTLRCSSQSGHNTVSWYQQALGQGPQFIFQYYREEENGRGNFPPRFSGLQFPNYSSELNVNALELDDSALYLCASSLPRRLAGDTQYFGPGTRLTVL.

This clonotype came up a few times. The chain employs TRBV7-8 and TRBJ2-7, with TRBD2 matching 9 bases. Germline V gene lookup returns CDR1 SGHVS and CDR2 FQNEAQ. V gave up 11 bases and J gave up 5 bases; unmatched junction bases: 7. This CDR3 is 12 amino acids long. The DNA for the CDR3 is TGTGCCTCAGGTAGCGGGAGCCACGAGCAGTACTTC. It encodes CASGSGSHEQYF.

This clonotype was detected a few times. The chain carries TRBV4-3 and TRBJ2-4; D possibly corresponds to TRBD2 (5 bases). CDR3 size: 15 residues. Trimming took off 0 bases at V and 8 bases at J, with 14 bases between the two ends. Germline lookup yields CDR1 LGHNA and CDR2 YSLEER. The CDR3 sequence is CASSQDLTGSDIQYF. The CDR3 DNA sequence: TGCGCCAGCAGCCAAGATCTTACGGGATCGGACATTCAGTACTTC.

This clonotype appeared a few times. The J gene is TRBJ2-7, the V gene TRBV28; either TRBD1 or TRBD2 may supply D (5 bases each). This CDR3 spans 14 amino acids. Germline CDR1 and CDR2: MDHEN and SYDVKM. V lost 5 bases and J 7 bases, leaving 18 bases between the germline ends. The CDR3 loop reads CASSPTTAWGEQYF. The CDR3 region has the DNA TGTGCCAGCAGTCCAACGACAGCTTGGGGGGAGCAGTACTTC.

In DNA form, the CDR3 reads TGTGCCACCACCCTTAAATCGGGACAGTTTACTGAAGCTTTCTTT. It translates to CATTLKSGQFTEAFF. The chain carries TRBV15 and TRBJ1-1; 7 bases line up with TRBD1. Germline-derived CDR1 and CDR2 are LNHNV and YYDKDF (reference sequence). This CDR3 has 15 amino acids. V was pared by 7 bases and J by 5 bases, with 13 bases of the junction left unmatched.

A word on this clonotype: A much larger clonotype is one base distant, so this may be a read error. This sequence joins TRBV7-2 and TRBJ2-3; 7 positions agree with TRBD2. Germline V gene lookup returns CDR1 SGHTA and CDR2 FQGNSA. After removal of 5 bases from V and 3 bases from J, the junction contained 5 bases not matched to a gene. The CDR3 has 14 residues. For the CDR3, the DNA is TGTGCCAGCAGCCGGTGCGGGAGTACAGATACGCAGTATTTT. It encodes CASSRCGSTDTQYF.

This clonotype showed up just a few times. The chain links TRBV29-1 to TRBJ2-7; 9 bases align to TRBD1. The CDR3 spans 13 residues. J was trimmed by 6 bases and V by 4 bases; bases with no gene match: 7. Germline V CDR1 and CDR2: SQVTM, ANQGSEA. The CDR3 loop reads CSVGTGEMSEQYF. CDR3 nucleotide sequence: TGCAGCGTTGGGACAGGGGAAATGAGCGAGCAGTACTTC.

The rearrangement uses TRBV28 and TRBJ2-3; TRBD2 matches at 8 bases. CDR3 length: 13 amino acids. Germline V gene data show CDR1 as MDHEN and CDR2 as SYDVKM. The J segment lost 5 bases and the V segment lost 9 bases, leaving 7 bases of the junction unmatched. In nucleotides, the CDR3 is TGTGCCAGTGCCCGGGGGGGCATAGATACGCAGTATTTT. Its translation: CASARGGIDTQYF.

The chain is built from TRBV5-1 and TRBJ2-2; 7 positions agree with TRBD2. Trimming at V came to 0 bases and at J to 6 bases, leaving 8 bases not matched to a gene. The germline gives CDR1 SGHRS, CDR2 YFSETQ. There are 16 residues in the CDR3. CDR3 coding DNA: TGCGCCAGCAGCTTGGATGGCGGGAGCAGTGCCGGGGAGCTGTTTTTT. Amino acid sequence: CASSLDGGSSAGELFF. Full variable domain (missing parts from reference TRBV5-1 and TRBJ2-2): KAGVTQTPRYLIKTRGQQVTLSCSPISGHRSVSWYQQTPGQGLQFLFEYFSETQRNKGNFPGRFSGRQFSNSRSEMNVSTLELGDSALYLCASSLDGGSSAGELFFGEGSRLTVL.

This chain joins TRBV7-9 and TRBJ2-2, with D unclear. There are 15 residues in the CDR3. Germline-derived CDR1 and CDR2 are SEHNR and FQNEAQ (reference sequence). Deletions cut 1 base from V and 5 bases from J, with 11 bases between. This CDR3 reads CASSLDFRMTGELFF. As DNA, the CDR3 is TGTGCCAGCAGCTTAGATTTCAGGATGACCGGGGAGCTGTTTTTT. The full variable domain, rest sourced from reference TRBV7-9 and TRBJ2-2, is DTGVSQNPRHKITKRGQNVTFRCDPISEHNRLYWYRQTLGQGPEFLTYFQNEAQLEKSRLLSDRFSAERPKGSFSTLEIQRTEQGDSAMYLCASSLDFRMTGELFFGEGSRLTVL.

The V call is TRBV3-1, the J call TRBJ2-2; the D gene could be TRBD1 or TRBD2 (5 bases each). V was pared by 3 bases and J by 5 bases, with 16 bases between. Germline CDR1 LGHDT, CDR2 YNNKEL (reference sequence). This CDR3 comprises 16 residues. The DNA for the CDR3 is TGTGCCAGCAGCCATAGAGGGAACAGGCTGACCGGGGAGCTGTTTTTT. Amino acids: CASSHRGNRLTGELFF.

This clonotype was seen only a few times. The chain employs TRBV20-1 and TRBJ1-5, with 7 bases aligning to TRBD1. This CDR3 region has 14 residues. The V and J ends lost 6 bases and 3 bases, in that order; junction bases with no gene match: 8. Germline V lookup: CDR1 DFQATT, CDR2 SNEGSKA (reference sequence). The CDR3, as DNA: TGCAGTGCCTCTAGGGGGCGGATCAATCAGCCCCAGCATTTT. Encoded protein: CSASRGRINQPQHF.

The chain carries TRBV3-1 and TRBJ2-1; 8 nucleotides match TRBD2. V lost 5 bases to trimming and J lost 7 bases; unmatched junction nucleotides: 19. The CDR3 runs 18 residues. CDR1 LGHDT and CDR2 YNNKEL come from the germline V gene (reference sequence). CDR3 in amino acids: CASSWGLVNRNLGNEQFF. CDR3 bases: TGTGCCAGCAGCTGGGGACTAGTCAACCGAAACCTGGGGAATGAGCAGTTCTTC.

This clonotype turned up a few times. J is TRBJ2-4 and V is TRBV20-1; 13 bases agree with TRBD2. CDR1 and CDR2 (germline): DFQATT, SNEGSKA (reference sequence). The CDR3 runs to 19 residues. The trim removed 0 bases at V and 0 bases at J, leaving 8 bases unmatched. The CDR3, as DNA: TGCAGTGCTAGAGATGGTGGGACTAGCGGGGTACTAGCCAAAAACATTCAGTACTTC. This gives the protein CSARDGGTSGVLAKNIQYF.

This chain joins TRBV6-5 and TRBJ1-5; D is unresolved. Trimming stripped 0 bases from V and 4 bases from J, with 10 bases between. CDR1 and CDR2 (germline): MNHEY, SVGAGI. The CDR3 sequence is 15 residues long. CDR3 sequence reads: CASSYSKQLNQPQHF. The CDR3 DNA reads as TGTGCCAGCAGTTACTCGAAGCAGCTTAATCAGCCCCAGCATTTT.